These 20 T cell receptor beta chains share one sample of origin, sequenced in a study of beta chain features in type 1 diabetes. Antigens of these TCRs are unknown. Every bit of the isolated RNA underwent reverse transcription, so sequencing read expressed TCRB transcripts. Using immunoSEQ multiplex PCR, the repertoire was profiled, and TCRdb retains in-frame clones only, with some absent. Of over 200,000 clones in the sample, 9.5% to 13% were seen once. General study findings and limits: TCRB CDR3 length was moderately but significantly reduced in all four CD4+ subsets of Type 1 diabetes patients.

The source material was naive CD4+ T cells from blood. The receptor set was obtained from a young man with type 1 diabetes.

The rearrangement joins TRBV5-6 to TRBJ1-2; D is ambiguous. Per the germline V gene, CDR1 is SGHDT and CDR2 is YYEEEE. The CDR3 contains 12 residues. The ends were cut back, 1 base at V and 10 bases at J, with 11 bases in the middle. The CDR3 region is CASSLPESVYTF. The CDR3 coding sequence is TGTGCCAGCAGCTTGCCGGAGTCAGTCTACACCTTC.

The gene calls are TRBV6-5 and TRBJ1-2; 9 bases align to TRBD1. In germline, CDR1 is MNHEY, CDR2 SVGAGI. The CDR3 has 16 amino acids. V lost 0 bases, J lost 8 bases, and 10 bases stayed unmatched. CDR3 region: CASSYSITGGAHGYTF. The CDR3 DNA reads as TGTGCCAGCAGTTACTCGATCACAGGGGGCGCACACGGCTACACCTTC.

The V and J genes are TRBV28 and TRBJ2-1; D is unclear. V was shortened by 8 bases and J by 0 bases, with 8 bases between the two germline ends. This CDR3 comprises 13 residues. CDR1 is MDHEN, CDR2 SYDVKM, per germline. CDR3 region: CASGLYSYNEQFF. The CDR3 nucleotides are TGTGCCAGCGGGCTCTACTCCTACAATGAGCAGTTCTTC.

This chain links TRBV30 with TRBJ1-6; 8 bases agree with TRBD1. CDR1 is GTSNPN, CDR2 SVGIG, per germline (reference sequence). Losses at the gene ends were 2 bases for V and 8 bases for J; bases not matched to a gene: 8. The CDR3 consists of 15 residues. The CDR3 sequence: CAWSLTGTGDSPLHF. As DNA, the CDR3 is TGTGCCTGGAGTCTTACCGGGACAGGAGATTCACCCCTCCACTTT. The whole variable domain, remainder taken from reference TRBV30 and TRBJ1-6, is SQTIHQWPATLVQPVGSPLSLECTVEGTSNPNLYWYRQAAGRGLQLLFYSVGIGQISSEVPQNLSASRPQDRQFILSSKKLLLSDSGFYLCAWSLTGTGDSPLHFGNGTRLTVT.

This clone was seen a few times. The same CDR3 is also encoded by other DNA sequences in this sample. V is TRBV28 and J is TRBJ2-7; 9 nucleotides match TRBD1. This CDR3 is built from 13 residues. Trimming took 4 bases from V and 4 from J; bases not matched to a gene: 2. Germline assignment: CDR1 MDHEN and CDR2 SYDVKM. CDR3 bases: TGTGCCAGCAGTTCAGGACAGGGGTACGAGCAGTACTTC. This encodes CASSSGQGYEQYF.

The chain combines TRBV7-9 with TRBJ2-7; 8 nucleotides agree with TRBD1. The trim removed 6 bases at V and 3 bases at J, leaving 10 bases unmatched. Looked up from germline, CDR1 is SEHNR and CDR2 is FQNEAQ (reference sequence). The CDR3 totals 15 residues. The CDR3 region has the DNA TGTGCCAGCAGTCGAACAGGGGGAACGAACTACGAGCAGTACTTC. Translating gives CASSRTGGTNYEQYF.

This clone turned up a few times. The rearrangement links TRBV27 to TRBJ2-3, with a possible D match to TRBD1 (5 bases). The V end was cut by 0 bases, the J end by 4 bases, with 8 bases between. The CDR3 is 14 residues long. Germline V gene data show CDR1 as MNHEY and CDR2 as SMNVEV (reference sequence). CDR3: CASSLSRVADTQYF. The CDR3 coding sequence is TGTGCCAGCAGTTTATCCAGGGTAGCAGATACGCAGTATTTT.

This clone was seen a few times. The rearrangement joins TRBV4-1 to TRBJ2-2, with 10 positions matching TRBD2. CDR1 and CDR2 from the germline V gene are MGHRA and YSYEKL. Trimming at V came to 0 bases and at J to 6 bases, leaving 4 bases not matched to a gene. This CDR3 is 16 amino acids long. The CDR3 sequence is CASSQEGLALPGELFF. The CDR3 DNA reads TGCGCCAGCAGCCAAGAGGGACTAGCGCTTCCCGGGGAGCTGTTTTTT.

The rearrangement links TRBV5-5 to TRBJ2-1; TRBD2 is a possible D gene (5 bases). This CDR3 is built from 14 residues. Germline CDR1 and CDR2: SGHKS and YYEKEE (reference sequence). V gave up 4 bases and J gave up 8 bases, with 16 bases separating them. CDR3 DNA sequence: TGTGCCAGCAGCCTAGCCGGGTCAGGCTATGAGCAGTTCTTC. Translating gives CASSLAGSGYEQFF.

The genes are TRBV5-1 and TRBJ2-3; 8 positions match TRBD2. The germline CDR1 and CDR2 sequences are SGHRS and YFSETQ. Trimming took 3 bases from V and 2 from J; bases not matched to a gene: 5. This CDR3 contains 15 residues. In DNA, the CDR3 is TGCGCCAGCAGCTGGAGCGGGGGACTCACAGATACGCAGTATTTT. Amino acids: CASSWSGGLTDTQYF.

The genes are TRBV9 and TRBJ2-3; 10 positions agree with TRBD2. After removal of 7 bases from V and 2 bases from J, the junction contained 7 bases not matched to a gene. Germline V gene sequence: CDR1 SGDLS, CDR2 YYNGEE. This CDR3 is 15 amino acids long. CDR3: CASRRAGGPTDTQYF. The CDR3 DNA reads TGTGCCAGCCGCCGAGCGGGGGGGCCCACAGATACGCAGTATTTT.

This clone has just a few counts. One end of the junction varies from germline; a read error may be responsible. CDR3 sequence (DNA): TGTGCTAGCAGCAGGGACAGGGTCTATGAGCAGTTCTTC. Its translation is CASSRDRVYEQFF. The chain employs TRBV7-7 and TRBJ2-1, with 9 bases matching TRBD1. CDR1 SSHAT and CDR2 FNYEAQ come from the germline V gene (reference sequence). This CDR3 region has 13 residues. Supplemented by reference TRBV7-7 and TRBJ2-1, the full variable domain reads GAGVSQSPRYKVTKRGQDVTLRCDPISSHATLYWYQQALGQGPEFLTYFNYEAQPDKSGLPSDRFSAERPEGSISTLTIQRTEQRDSAMYRCASSRDRVYEQFFGPGTRLTVL.

There are a few counts of this clone. CDR3 DNA: TGTGCCAGCTGTCGCGGGTATGGCGGCTATGGCTACACCTTC. Amino acid sequence: CASCRGYGGYGYTF. The V and J genes are TRBV2 and TRBJ1-2; D is unresolved. Between the trimmed V and J ends, which lost 8 bases and 4 bases, there was a span of 17 bases. Looked up from germline, CDR1 is SNHLY and CDR2 is FYNNEI. The CDR3 is made up of 14 amino acids.

The rearrangement joins TRBV19 to TRBJ2-3; TRBD1 matches 7 bases. Per germline, CDR1 LNHDA and CDR2 SQIVND (reference sequence). V shed 9 bases and J 4 bases; nucleotides not matched to a gene: 7. The CDR3 runs 13 residues. The CDR3 loop is CASRFTGADTQYF. The CDR3 region has the DNA TGTGCCAGCCGTTTTACAGGGGCAGATACGCAGTATTTT.

The sample holds a few counts of this clone. This chain uses TRBV7-9 with TRBJ1-4; D is ambiguous. The CDR3 consists of 13 residues. V dropped 11 bases and J dropped 7 bases, with 17 bases sitting between them. Germline loops: CDR1 SEHNR, CDR2 FQNEAQ (reference sequence). CDR3 sequence (DNA): TGTGCCTTTACGCCGGGAGACGGTGAAAAACTGTTTTTT. Translating gives CAFTPGDGEKLFF.

The J gene is TRBJ2-2, the V gene TRBV15; 8 positions agree with TRBD2. CDR3 length: 15 residues. V lost 8 bases and J lost 6; bases outside the gene matches: 11. Looked up from germline, CDR1 is LNHNV and CDR2 is YYDKDF (reference sequence). In nucleotides, the CDR3 is TGTGCCACCCGACGGCTAGCGGGTAACGCCGGGGAGCTGTTTTTT. It yields the protein CATRRLAGNAGELFF.

This clone was seen only a few times. This rearrangement joins TRBV6-1 to TRBJ1-2; a weak D match, TRBD1 (5 bases). V was cut by 3 bases and J by 6 bases, with 14 bases left in between. Germline CDR1 and CDR2: MNHNS and SASEGT. This CDR3 has 14 residues. The CDR3: CASSDRRGFDGYTF. The CDR3 bases are TGTGCCAGCAGTGACCGGCGGGGCTTTGATGGCTACACCTTC.

The chain employs TRBV11-3 and TRBJ2-3; D possibly corresponds to TRBD2 (6 bases). Germline V lookup: CDR1 SGHNT, CDR2 YENEEA. The CDR3 contains 15 residues. V gave up 0 bases and J gave up 1 base, with 8 bases separating them. The CDR3 sequence is CASSLEGGGTDTQYF. Written as DNA, the CDR3 is TGTGCCAGCAGCTTAGAAGGCGGGGGCACAGATACGCAGTATTTT.

This clone has more than one count but fewer than ten. This chain uses TRBV19 with TRBJ2-1, with D maybe TRBD2 (7 bases). V lost 5 bases, J lost 5 bases, and 16 bases lay in between. The CDR3 runs to 15 residues. Germline V gene lookup returns CDR1 LNHDA and CDR2 SQIVND (reference sequence). The CDR3 DNA is TGTGCCAGTAGTGTGGGGGGGCTCCTGAACAATGAGCAGTTCTTC. This codes for CASSVGGLLNNEQFF.

This clone was counted between two and nine times. The chain combines TRBV11-2 with TRBJ1-1; possibly TRBD1 for D (5 bases). V shed 1 base and J shed 3 bases, with 9 bases lying between them. This CDR3 has 14 amino acids. Per the germline V gene, CDR1 is SGHAT and CDR2 is FQNNGV. The DNA for the CDR3 is TGTGCCAGCAGCTTAGCAGGGTTCCACACTGAAGCTTTCTTT. Encoded protein: CASSLAGFHTEAFF.